The 27 T cell receptor beta chains in this list originate from one sample, sequenced in a study of control samples from healthy donors and cancer patients. This table comes from immunoSEQ multiplex PCR, and its TCRdb copy is limited to in-frame clones, with some not included. The sample has over 85,000 clones; 88% are singletons. Sequencing was done on a sample of PBMCs. These receptor sequences come from an older woman with lung cancer.

This sequence joins TRBV24-1 and TRBJ1-2; 10 bases line up with TRBD1. Per germline, CDR1 KGHDR and CDR2 SFDVKD. This CDR3 spans 14 amino acids. V lost 4 bases and J lost 5; bases outside the gene matches: 3. CDR3 bases: TGTGCCACCAGTGACAGGACAGGGGGATATGGCTACACCTTC. It encodes CATSDRTGGYGYTF.

The chain carries TRBV18 and TRBJ2-1; 9 nucleotides align to TRBD1. The CDR3 covers 14 residues. Germline V gives CDR1 KGHSH, CDR2 LQKENI. Unmatched junction bases numbered 9, after V lost 6 bases and J lost 9 bases. DNA of the CDR3: TGTGCCAGCTCGCCCGGGACAGGGCTCCGTGAGCAGTTCTTC. Amino acids: CASSPGTGLREQFF.

V is TRBV6-5 and J is TRBJ1-5; D ambiguous. This CDR3 spans 13 amino acids. CDR1 is MNHEY and CDR2 is SVGAGI in the germline V gene. V lost 5 bases and J 7 bases, leaving 12 bases between the germline ends. The CDR3 nucleotides are TGTGCCAGCAGTCGGACGGGCCTGCAGCCCCAGCATTTT. This gives the protein CASSRTGLQPQHF.

The rearrangement joins TRBV24-1 to TRBJ2-1, with D uncertain. Germline V CDR1 and CDR2: KGHDR, SFDVKD. V lost 4 bases and J lost 8, with 14 bases in between. This CDR3 has 14 residues. The CDR3 sequence: CATSEGEVGDEQFF. Here the CDR3 DNA reads TGTGCCACCAGTGAGGGTGAAGTGGGCGATGAGCAGTTCTTC.

The chain joins TRBV9 to TRBJ2-1; 9 nucleotides line up with TRBD1. The germline CDR1 and CDR2 sequences are SGDLS and YYNGEE. The CDR3 consists of 16 residues. J was trimmed by 4 bases and V by 3 bases; bases with no gene match: 8. CDR3 coding DNA: TGTGCCAGCAGCGAGGAGGGACAGGGAAAGTACAATGAGCAGTTCTTC. As protein: CASSEEGQGKYNEQFF. Supplemented by reference TRBV9 and TRBJ2-1, the full variable domain reads DSGVTQTPKHLITATGQRVTLRCSPRSGDLSVYWYQQSLDQGLQFLIQYYNGEERAKGNILERFSAQQFPDLHSELNLSSLELGDSALYFCASSEEGQGKYNEQFFGPGTRLTVL.

The chain uses TRBV19 and TRBJ1-5; no firm D call. Trimming pared 5 bases from V and 7 bases from J, leaving 12 bases between. The CDR3 totals 13 residues. CDR1 LNHDA and CDR2 SQIVND come from the germline V gene (reference sequence). The CDR3 protein is CASSPMEGQPQHF. The CDR3 DNA reads TGTGCCAGTAGTCCTATGGAGGGACAGCCCCAGCATTTT.

This chain joins TRBV7-2 and TRBJ2-3; D may match TRBD1 or TRBD2 (5 bases each). This CDR3 is 15 amino acids long. Between the trimmed V and J ends, which lost 0 bases and 1 base, there was a span of 8 bases. The germline V gene has CDR1 SGHTA and CDR2 FQGNSA. The CDR3 DNA reads as TGTGCCAGCAGCTTAGCGGGGGTGGGCACAGATACGCAGTATTTT. Translation: CASSLAGVGTDTQYF.

The chain joins TRBV5-1 to TRBJ2-3; D is perhaps TRBD1 (5 bases). Trimming removed 0 bases at V and 5 bases at J, with 7 bases between. Germline CDR1 is SGHRS and CDR2 is YFSETQ. This CDR3 contains 13 residues. CDR3 DNA: TGCGCCAGCAGCTTGGCAGACAGAGATACGCAGTATTTT. Translating gives CASSLADRDTQYF.

DNA for the CDR3: TGCGCCAGCAGCCAAAGTACAAGGGGAGAGACCCAGTACTTC. Protein product: CASSQSTRGETQYF. J is TRBJ2-5 and V is TRBV4-1; D perhaps matches TRBD1 (5 bases). The CDR3 extends over 14 amino acids. V lost 2 bases to trimming and J lost 4 bases, with 11 bases between them. Germline CDR1 reads MGHRA; CDR2 reads YSYEKL.

V gene TRBV3-1 (or the pseudogene TRBV3-2) combines with J gene TRBJ2-7; no clear D gene. V was trimmed by 5 bases and J by 2 bases, leaving 16 bases between them. The V gene's germline CDR1 is LGHDT and CDR2 YNNKEL (reference sequence). This CDR3 is built from 15 residues. DNA of the CDR3: TGTGCCAGCAGCAACGGTCGGCGTAGCACCTACGAGCAGTACTTC. This codes for CASSNGRRSTYEQYF.

The gene calls are TRBV28 and TRBJ1-3, with 8 bases matching TRBD1. The junction had 3 bases not matched to a gene; V was cut back by 3 bases and J by 5 bases. The CDR3 totals 14 residues. CDR1 is MDHEN, CDR2 SYDVKM, per germline. The CDR3 protein is CASSFQGARNTIYF. The CDR3 DNA reads TGTGCCAGCAGTTTCCAGGGGGCTAGAAACACCATATATTTT.

The CDR3 nucleotides read TGTGCCAGCAGCACCCATGAGGAGGGTGTGGGCTACACCTTC. Protein: CASSTHEEGVGYTF. The rearrangement links TRBV5-4 to TRBJ1-2, with D hard to call. The CDR3 is 14 amino acids. The V gene lost 4 bases and the J gene lost 8 bases, with 18 bases spanning the gap. Germline V gene lookup returns CDR1 SGHNT and CDR2 YYREEE (reference sequence). The complete variable domain, with remaining parts taken from reference TRBV5-4 and TRBJ1-2, reads ETGVTQSPTHLIKTRGQQVTLRCSSQSGHNTVSWYQQALGQGPQFIFQYYREEENGRGNFPPRFSGLQFPNYSSELNVNALELDDSALYLCASSTHEEGVGYTFGSGTRLTVV.

The V gene is TRBV10-3, the J gene TRBJ1-2; tentatively, D is TRBD1 (6 bases). Trimming shortened V by 0 bases and J by 7 bases, and 15 bases separated the two germline ends. The CDR3 consists of 15 residues. Germline lookup yields CDR1 ENHRY and CDR2 SYGVKD. The CDR3 region has the DNA TGTGCCATCAGTGAGTCAAACAGGGTTGGAAGTGGCTACACCTTC. It specifies CAISESNRVGSGYTF.

The V gene is TRBV6-2 or TRBV6-3, the J gene TRBJ2-3; D gene unclear. This CDR3 region has 14 residues. V was cut by 2 bases and J by 2 bases, with 8 bases left in between. Germline CDR1 is MNHEY and CDR2 is SVGEGT. Here the CDR3 DNA reads TGTGCCAGCAGTTACAGTTCCTTCACAGATACGCAGTATTTT. Amino acid sequence: CASSYSSFTDTQYF.

This chain connects TRBV3-1 (or the pseudogene TRBV3-2) to TRBJ2-7, with 7 bases matching TRBD1. V was clipped by 0 bases and J by 5 bases; unmatched bases: 4. Germline assignment: CDR1 LGHDT and CDR2 YNNKEL (reference sequence). CDR3 size: 14 residues. CDR3 protein: CASSQDRQGNEQYF. The CDR3 DNA reads TGTGCCAGCAGCCAAGATCGACAGGGAAACGAGCAGTACTTC.

The chain is built from TRBV6-1 and TRBJ1-1; 8 bases map to TRBD1. Per germline, CDR1 MNHNS and CDR2 SASEGT. V was clipped by 3 bases and J by 0 bases; unmatched bases: 6. This CDR3 comprises 16 residues. CDR3 DNA: TGTGCCAGCAGTGAGCGGACAGGGTCCATGAACACTGAAGCTTTCTTT. Protein product: CASSERTGSMNTEAFF.

This chain uses TRBV19 with TRBJ1-2; 8 nucleotides align to TRBD1. The germline V gene has CDR1 LNHDA and CDR2 SQIVND (reference sequence). The CDR3 loop spans 13 amino acids. Germline trimming cut 3 bases from V and 6 bases from J; bases unmatched to any gene: 3. The CDR3 is CASSMAGGDGYTF. The CDR3 DNA reads TGTGCCAGTAGTATGGCAGGGGGCGATGGCTACACCTTC.

The V and J genes are TRBV28 and TRBJ1-2, with TRBD1 as a possible D gene (5 bases). CDR3 size: 14 residues. The ends were cut back, 7 bases at V and 4 bases at J, with 16 bases in the middle. CDR1 MDHEN and CDR2 SYDVKM come from the germline V gene. This CDR3 is CASMRDGLTYGYTF. The CDR3 DNA reads as TGTGCCAGCATGCGGGACGGTCTAACCTATGGCTACACCTTC.

In this sample, this clone turned up once. The gene calls are TRBV5-6 and TRBJ2-7; TRBD2 is a possible D gene (5 bases). Germline loops: CDR1 SGHDT, CDR2 YYEEEE. V was pared by 4 bases and J by 4 bases, with 9 bases between. This CDR3 comprises 12 residues. CDR3 protein: CASSLRDYEQYF. The DNA for the CDR3 is TGTGCCAGCAGCCTGAGGGATTACGAGCAGTACTTC.

The J gene is TRBJ1-1, the V gene TRBV3-1 (or the pseudogene TRBV3-2), with D possibly being TRBD1 (5 bases). The V and J ends lost 5 bases and 4 bases respectively, with 17 bases between them. The germline CDR1 and CDR2 sequences are LGHDT and YNNKEL (reference sequence). The CDR3 loop spans 15 amino acids. CDR3 DNA sequence: TGTGCCAGCAGCATACCCGGGGGTGGTACCACTGAAGCTTTCTTT. Amino acid sequence: CASSIPGGGTTEAFF.

V and J are TRBV19 and TRBJ1-2; 7 nucleotides align to TRBD1. After removal of 4 bases from V and 0 bases from J, the junction contained 8 bases not matched to a gene. The CDR3 runs to 16 residues. Germline CDR1 is LNHDA and CDR2 is SQIVND (reference sequence). The CDR3 loop is CASSTRQGQANYGYTF. The CDR3 DNA reads TGTGCCAGTAGTACCCGACAGGGCCAGGCTAACTATGGCTACACCTTC.

The chain couples TRBV7-6 to TRBJ2-5, with D perhaps matching TRBD1 or TRBD2 (5 bases each). Germline CDR1 SGHVS, CDR2 FNYEAQ. CDR3 size: 13 residues. The V end was cut by 5 bases, the J end by 12 bases, with 19 bases between. The CDR3 here is CASSLDPGLQEYF. The CDR3 DNA follows: TGTGCCAGCAGCCTGGATCCGGGATTACAGGAGTACTTC.

About this clone: The identical CDR3 is also encoded by other nucleotide sequences in the sample. This rearrangement joins TRBV12-1 to TRBJ2-3; the D call of TRBD2 is as the table states it, not checked on the DNA. TRBV12-1 is listed as a pseudogene. This CDR3 has 19 residues. The chain's CDR3 is CASSFKLAGHCPSTDTQYF. The DNA for the CDR3 is TGTGCCAGCAGCTTCAAACTAGCGGGCCATTGTCCTAGCACAGATACGCAGTATTTT.

The chain employs TRBV18 and TRBJ1-4; a possible D gene is TRBD1 (6 bases). The length of the CDR3 is 15 residues. Trimming shortened V by 2 bases and J by 4 bases, and 11 bases separated the two germline ends. CDR1 and CDR2 from the germline V gene are KGHSH and LQKENI. The CDR3 DNA reads TGTGCCAGCTCACCAGGACAGCAATATAATGAAAAACTGTTTTTT. Encoded protein: CASSPGQQYNEKLFF.

The rearrangement links TRBV28 to TRBJ2-3; D call uncertain. The CDR3 is 15 amino acids. CDR1 and CDR2 (germline): MDHEN, SYDVKM. V was pared by 3 bases and J by 1 base, with 11 bases between. The DNA for the CDR3 is TGTGCCAGCAGTTTTCGCGGAGATGGCACAGATACGCAGTATTTT. Amino acid sequence: CASSFRGDGTDTQYF.

This clone has just one count. The V and J genes are TRBV19 and TRBJ1-6, with D maybe TRBD1 (6 bases). Trimming removed 9 bases at V and 7 bases at J, with 13 bases between. Germline V gene data show CDR1 as LNHDA and CDR2 as SQIVND (reference sequence). The CDR3 sequence is 13 residues long. This chain's CDR3 is CASLDSGNSPLHF. DNA of the CDR3: TGTGCCAGCTTGGACAGCGGGAATTCACCCCTCCACTTT.

This chain uses TRBV6-5 with TRBJ1-1, with unresolved D. Trimming took off 4 bases at V and 6 bases at J, with 12 bases between the two ends. The CDR3 loop spans 13 amino acids. Germline values: CDR1 MNHEY, CDR2 SVGAGI. CDR3 nucleotide sequence: TGTGCCAGCAGTTCCCCGGGTGGGGCTGAAGCTTTCTTT. Translated, it gives CASSSPGGAEAFF.